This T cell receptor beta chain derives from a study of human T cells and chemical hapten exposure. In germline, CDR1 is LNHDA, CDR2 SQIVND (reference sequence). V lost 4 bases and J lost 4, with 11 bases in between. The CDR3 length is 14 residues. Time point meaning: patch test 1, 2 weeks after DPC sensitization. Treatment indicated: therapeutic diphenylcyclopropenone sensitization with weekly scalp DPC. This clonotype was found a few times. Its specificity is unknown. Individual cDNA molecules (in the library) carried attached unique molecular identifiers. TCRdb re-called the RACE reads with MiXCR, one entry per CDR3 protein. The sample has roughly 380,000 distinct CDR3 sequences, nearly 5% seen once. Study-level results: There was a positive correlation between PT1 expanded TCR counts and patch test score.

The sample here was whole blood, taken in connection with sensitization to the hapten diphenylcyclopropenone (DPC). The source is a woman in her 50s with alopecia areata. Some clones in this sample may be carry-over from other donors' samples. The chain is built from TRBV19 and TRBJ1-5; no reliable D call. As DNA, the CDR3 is TGTGCCAGTAGTACCAACAGCTTAAATCAGCCCCAGCATTTT. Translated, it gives CASSTNSLNQPQHF. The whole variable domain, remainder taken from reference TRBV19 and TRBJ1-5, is DGGITQSPKYLFRKEGQNVTLSCEQNLNHDAMYWYRQDPGQGLRLIYYSQIVNDFQKGDIAEGYSVSREKKESFPLTVTSAQKNPTAFYLCASSTNSLNQPQHFGDGTRLSIL.